The 24 T cell receptor beta chains below come from one sample, sequenced in a study of blood T cell repertoires in COVID-19. Assay: immunoSEQ multiplex PCR; the TCRdb copy retains only in-frame clones and omits some. Found here are some 350,000 clones, about 93% of them singletons; the top ten hold approximately 3.5%. Sequences were obtained from peripheral blood. These receptors all come from a woman in her late teens or twenties who had recovered from COVID-19.

The chain couples TRBV10-1 to TRBJ2-3, with D possibly matching TRBD1 (6 bases). Germline loops: CDR1 WNHNN, CDR2 SYGVQD (reference sequence). The CDR3 has 14 residues. V lost 1 base, J lost 4 bases, and 9 bases lay in between. CDR3 bases: TGCGCCAGCAGTGAGTTAACAGGGCCAGATACGCAGTATTTT. Residues: CASSELTGPDTQYF.

J is TRBJ1-2 and V is TRBV6-2 or TRBV6-3; no firm D call. The CDR3 is 15 amino acids. Germline V gene data show CDR1 as MNHEY and CDR2 as SVGEGT. V dropped 6 bases and J dropped 6 bases, with 20 bases sitting between them. CDR3 sequence: CASSPSGQAYDGYTF. CDR3 sequence (DNA): TGTGCCAGCAGCCCCAGTGGGCAGGCCTACGATGGCTACACCTTC.

This chain links TRBV24-1 with TRBJ2-2; 10 nucleotides line up with TRBD1. V dropped 2 bases and J dropped 4; count of bases not matched to a gene: 3. Per the germline V gene, CDR1 is KGHDR and CDR2 is SFDVKD. The CDR3 is 16 amino acids. The CDR3 DNA is TGTGCCACCAGTGATTCTGGGACAGGGGCCACCGGGGAGCTGTTTTTT. It codes for CATSDSGTGATGELFF.

The rearrangement joins TRBV13 to TRBJ1-2, with 9 bases identical to TRBD1. The CDR3 length is 15 residues. Germline V gene sequence: CDR1 PRHDT, CDR2 FYEKMQ (reference sequence). V lost 8 bases to trimming and J lost 6 bases; unmatched junction nucleotides: 13. The CDR3 sequence: CASSSGTGRFDGYTF. Written as DNA, the CDR3 is TGTGCCAGCTCCTCCGGGACAGGGCGTTTCGATGGCTACACCTTC.

The rearrangement links TRBV11-3 to TRBJ2-3; 16 nucleotides align to TRBD2. Germline V gene sequence: CDR1 SGHNT, CDR2 YENEEA. This CDR3 has 16 amino acids. V gave up 5 bases and J gave up 4 bases; unmatched junction bases: 3. CDR3 protein: CASSAGTSGRADTQYF. In DNA, the CDR3 is TGTGCCAGCAGCGCCGGGACTAGCGGGAGGGCAGATACGCAGTATTTT.

The V and J genes are TRBV5-4 and TRBJ1-2, with D maybe TRBD1 (6 bases). Germline loops: CDR1 SGHNT, CDR2 YYREEE (reference sequence). Trimming removed 4 bases at V and 5 bases at J, with 18 bases between. The CDR3 is 15 residues long. CDR3 nucleotide sequence: TGTGCCAGCAGCCCTCCCCAGGGGCGCTTATATGGCTACACCTTC. It codes for CASSPPQGRLYGYTF.

The chain carries TRBV7-2 and TRBJ2-1, with 13 bases matching TRBD2. The V and J ends lost 5 bases and 10 bases, in that order; junction bases with no gene match: 5. Germline V gene sequence: CDR1 SGHTA, CDR2 FQGNSA. CDR3 length: 14 residues. Written as DNA, the CDR3 is TGTGCCAGCAGCCTTCTACTAGCGGGGGGGGAGCAGTTCTTC. As protein: CASSLLLAGGEQFF. Variable domain in full (rest from reference TRBV7-2 and TRBJ2-1): GAGVSQSPSNKVTEKGKDVELRCDPISGHTALYWYRQSLGQGLEFLIYFQGNSAPDKSGLPSDRFSAERTGGSVSTLTIQRTQQEDSAVYLCASSLLLAGGEQFFGPGTRLTVL.

V and J are TRBV5-1 and TRBJ2-2; the D gene is possibly TRBD1 (5 bases). V was trimmed by 1 base and J by 1 base, leaving 8 bases between them. The CDR3 contains 15 residues. Germline V gene sequence: CDR1 SGHRS, CDR2 YFSETQ. The CDR3 sequence is CASSLYGQNTGELFF. Here the CDR3 DNA reads TGCGCCAGCAGCTTGTATGGACAGAACACCGGGGAGCTGTTTTTT.

The V and J genes are TRBV5-4 and TRBJ1-1, with 7 positions matching TRBD1. The CDR3 sequence is 15 residues long. Germline V gives CDR1 SGHNT, CDR2 YYREEE (reference sequence). V lost 1 base to trimming and J lost 4 bases; unmatched junction nucleotides: 7. This CDR3 reads CASSLLGGSATEAFF. The CDR3 coding sequence is TGTGCCAGCAGCTTGTTAGGGGGCAGTGCCACTGAAGCTTTCTTT.

This chain uses TRBV7-9 with TRBJ2-2; D is possibly TRBD2 (5 bases). V gave up 1 base and J gave up 3 bases, with 15 bases separating them. This CDR3 is 17 amino acids long. Germline CDR1 SEHNR, CDR2 FQNEAQ (reference sequence). The chain's CDR3 is CASSLVRGPEHTGELFF. As DNA, the CDR3 is TGTGCCAGCAGCTTAGTCCGAGGGCCGGAACACACCGGGGAGCTGTTTTTT.

The chain combines TRBV6-2 or TRBV6-3 with TRBJ2-7; D remains unclear. From germline, CDR1 is MNHEY and CDR2 SVGEGT. Trimming pared 2 bases from V and 0 bases from J, leaving 11 bases between. This CDR3 comprises 15 residues. The CDR3 is CASSYGQALSYEQYV. CDR3 DNA: TGTGCCAGCAGTTACGGGCAAGCCCTCTCCTACGAGCAGTACGTC.

This chain uses TRBV5-5 with TRBJ2-3, with D perhaps matching TRBD2 (6 bases). The CDR3 has 14 amino acids. The V and J ends lost 3 bases and 1 base respectively, with 9 bases between them. CDR1 is SGHKS, CDR2 YYEKEE, per germline (reference sequence). The CDR3 reads CASSWGLGTDTQYF. CDR3 in DNA: TGTGCCAGCAGCTGGGGACTTGGCACAGATACGCAGTATTTT.

This clone was recorded only once. This chain links TRBV7-9 with TRBJ1-2, with D uncertain. Germline CDR1 reads SEHNR; CDR2 reads FQNEAQ (reference sequence). Trimming stripped 1 base from V and 2 bases from J, with 11 bases between. This CDR3 has 15 amino acids. This CDR3 reads CASSLDSWRNYGYTF. CDR3 nucleotides: TGTGCCAGCAGCTTAGATAGTTGGAGGAACTATGGCTACACCTTC.

The chain uses TRBV7-9 and TRBJ1-1, with D unresolved. V dropped 5 bases and J dropped 11 bases, with 15 bases sitting between them. The CDR3 sequence is 12 residues long. Per the germline V gene, CDR1 is SEHNR and CDR2 is FQNEAQ (reference sequence). The DNA of the CDR3 is TGTGCCAGCAGCCATGAGGGATCGAGGGCTTTCTTT. Its protein is CASSHEGSRAFF.

The CDR3 spells CASRRDRGNTGELFF. The CDR3 region has the DNA TGTGCCAGTAGGAGGGACAGGGGTAACACCGGGGAGCTGTTTTTT. J is TRBJ2-2 and V is TRBV19; TRBD1 matches at 10 bases. Unmatched junction bases numbered 3, after V lost 6 bases and J lost 2 bases. The germline CDR1 and CDR2 sequences are LNHDA and SQIVND (reference sequence). The CDR3 extends over 15 amino acids.

This chain joins TRBV7-9 and TRBJ2-5, with TRBD2 matching 8 bases. V gave up 0 bases and J gave up 4 bases; unmatched junction bases: 1. The CDR3 loop spans 14 amino acids. In germline, CDR1 is SEHNR, CDR2 FQNEAQ (reference sequence). CDR3 sequence reads: CASSLALAGETQYF. The DNA for the CDR3 is TGTGCCAGCAGCTTAGCGCTAGCGGGAGAGACCCAGTACTTC.

V usage is TRBV23-1 and J usage is TRBJ2-1, with TRBD1 matching 7 bases. TRBV23-1 is an ORF; its function is uncertain. V lost 7 bases to trimming and J lost 4 bases; unmatched junction nucleotides: 7. CDR3 length: 14 residues. The CDR3 protein is CASIWTGSYNEQFF. The CDR3 DNA is TGCGCCAGCATTTGGACAGGATCATACAATGAGCAGTTCTTC.

The chain links TRBV19 to TRBJ1-1, with TRBD1 as a possible D gene (6 bases). Trimming took off 7 bases at V and 3 bases at J, with 15 bases between the two ends. This CDR3 has 14 residues. Germline V CDR1 and CDR2: LNHDA, SQIVND (reference sequence). Here the CDR3 reads CASTVGQGYTEAFF. DNA of the CDR3: TGTGCCAGTACTGTGGGGCAGGGGTACACTGAAGCTTTCTTT.

This chain connects TRBV21-1 to TRBJ2-7; the D call TRBD2 from the table was never checked on the DNA. TRBV21-1 is a documented pseudogene. CDR3 length: 16 amino acids. This CDR3 is CASSKASHLSSYEQYV. CDR3 bases: TGTGCCAGCAGCAAAGCTTCCCATCTAAGCTCCTACGAGCAGTACGTC.

The V gene is TRBV7-2, the J gene TRBJ2-6; TRBD1 matches at 8 bases. This CDR3 is 19 amino acids long. Germline CDR1 is SGHTA and CDR2 is FQGNSA. Germline trimming cut 2 bases from V and 0 bases from J; bases unmatched to any gene: 9. DNA for the CDR3: TGTGCCAGCAGCTTACTTAGCGACAGGGGTACCTCTGGGGCCAACGTCCTGACTTTC. Protein: CASSLLSDRGTSGANVLTF.

V is TRBV3-1 (or the pseudogene TRBV3-2) and J is TRBJ2-1; possibly TRBD2 for D (6 bases). The CDR3 is 15 amino acids. Trimming took off 4 bases at V and 2 bases at J, with 12 bases between the two ends. The germline V gene has CDR1 LGHDT and CDR2 YNNKEL (reference sequence). The CDR3 loop is CASSPKSGPYNEQFF. The CDR3 DNA sequence: TGTGCCAGCAGCCCTAAAAGCGGGCCCTACAATGAGCAGTTCTTC.

In regard to this clone: Germline and junction disagree at one end, which may indicate a read error. The V call is TRBV29-1, the J call TRBJ2-3; 7 positions agree with TRBD1. This CDR3 is 13 amino acids long. Germline V gene sequence: CDR1 SQVTM, CDR2 ANQGSEA. The CDR3 DNA reads as TGCAGCGTTGAAAACAGGGGCACCGATACGCAGTATTTT. Translation: CSVENRGTDTQYF.

The chain links TRBV19 to TRBJ1-2; 7 nucleotides line up with TRBD1. Trimming removed 3 bases from V and 5 bases from J; junction bases left unmatched: 6. CDR1 is LNHDA and CDR2 is SQIVND in the germline V gene (reference sequence). This CDR3 contains 14 residues. The CDR3 spells CASSITGVGYGYTF. In DNA, the CDR3 is TGTGCCAGTAGTATCACAGGGGTAGGGTATGGCTACACCTTC.

This chain joins TRBV11-2 and TRBJ1-3; D is unclear. The CDR3 is made up of 15 amino acids. Germline CDR1 SGHAT, CDR2 FQNNGV. V lost 5 bases and J 4 bases, leaving 15 bases between the germline ends. Here the CDR3 DNA reads TGTGCCAGCAGCACCCTGAAGGGAGGAGGAAACACCATATATTTT. Protein: CASSTLKGGGNTIYF.